These T cell receptor beta chains were read from a single sample in a study of T cell responses to AZD1222 COVID-19 vaccine. The repertoire was sequenced with immunoSEQ multiplex PCR; TCRdb's copy has only in-frame clones and lacks some. The table has 100,000 or so clones, approximately 91% seen once. Here the sequenced sample was peripheral blood, taken on day 0 of AZD1222 vaccination. These receptors all stem from an adult in good health. CDR3s include the opening cysteine and the closing phenylalanine or tryptophan. Each record gives: CDR3 protein, CDR3 DNA, V gene, clone size, J gene, CDR3 length, D gene. A D gene is named only where the DNA matches it firmly. Not every row has a clone size; where given, it reads once, few, many or a size class.

CDR3: CASSRTWDSPLHF; DNA: TGTGCCAGTAGCCGGACCTGGGATTCACCCCTCCACTTT; V: TRBV19; size: NA; J: TRBJ1-6; length: 13; D: NA
CDR3: CASSLSPIGDAGGYTF; DNA: TGCGCCAGCAGCTTGTCTCCTATAGGGGATGCGGGGGGCTACACCTTC; V: TRBV5-1; size: NA; J: TRBJ1-2; length: 16; D: NA
CDR3: CATGRGGRPGELFF; DNA: TGTGCCACCGGGAGAGGGGGCAGGCCCGGGGAGCTGTTTTTT; V: TRBV15; size: NA; J: TRBJ2-2; length: 14; D: TRBD1
CDR3: CAWSSGQAQDTQYF; DNA: TGTGCCTGGAGCTCAGGACAGGCTCAGGATACGCAGTATTTT; V: TRBV30; size: NA; J: TRBJ2-3; length: 14; D: TRBD1
CDR3: CASSRVEGRGTEAFF; DNA: TGCGCCAGCAGCCGGGTAGAGGGGCGCGGCACTGAAGCTTTCTTT; V: TRBV5-1; size: NA; J: TRBJ1-1; length: 15; D: NA
CDR3: CASSQEGQGAWEQYF; DNA: TGCGCCAGCAGCCAAGAGGGACAGGGGGCTTGGGAGCAGTACTTC; V: TRBV4-3; size: NA; J: TRBJ2-7; length: 15; D: TRBD1
CDR3: CASSFGGGTPTGELFF; DNA: TGTGCCAGCAGCTTCGGCGGGGGAACGCCGACCGGGGAGCTGTTTTTT; V: TRBV7-9; size: NA; J: TRBJ2-2; length: 16; D: TRBD2
CDR3: CASSPAGEETQYF; DNA: TGTGCCAGCAGTCCTGCGGGCGAGGAGACCCAGTACTTC; V: TRBV2; size: NA; J: TRBJ2-5; length: 13; D: NA
CDR3: CATSRHLTGTYEQYF; DNA: TGTGCCACCAGCAGACACTTGACAGGGACCTACGAGCAGTACTTC; V: TRBV15; size: NA; J: TRBJ2-7; length: 15; D: TRBD1
CDR3: CASSVAGASYGYTF; DNA: TGTGCCAGCAGCGTCGCGGGGGCTAGCTATGGCTACACCTTC; V: TRBV7-9; size: NA; J: TRBJ1-2; length: 14; D: NA
CDR3: CASSLGADSPLHF; DNA: TGTGCCAGCAGTTTAGGGGCAGATTCACCCCTCCACTTT; V: TRBV12-3/TRBV12-4; size: NA; J: TRBJ1-6; length: 13; D: NA
CDR3: CASSIQGSGANEKLFF; DNA: TGTGCCAGTAGTATCCAGGGGTCTGGAGCTAATGAAAAACTGTTTTTT; V: TRBV19; size: NA; J: TRBJ1-4; length: 16; D: NA
CDR3: CASRSFISNQPQHF; DNA: TGTGCCAGCAGGTCCTTTATTAGCAATCAGCCCCAGCATTTT; V: TRBV27; size: NA; J: TRBJ1-5; length: 14; D: NA
CDR3: CASSYWVEAEAFF; DNA: TGTGCCAGCAGTTACTGGGTTGAGGCTGAAGCTTTCTTT; V: TRBV6-6; size: NA; J: TRBJ1-1; length: 13; D: NA
CDR3: CASSPRQGVLANYGYTF; DNA: TGTGCCAGCTCACCCCGGCAGGGTGTCTTAGCTAACTATGGCTACACCTTC; V: TRBV18; size: NA; J: TRBJ1-2; length: 17; D: NA
CDR3: CASSSPGGGYGYTF; DNA: TGTGCCAGCAGCTCCCCAGGGGGCGGCTATGGCTACACCTTC; V: TRBV5-4; size: NA; J: TRBJ1-2; length: 14; D: TRBD1
CDR3: CASSGAGGTEAFF; DNA: TGTGCCAGCAGTGGGGCAGGGGGAACTGAAGCTTTCTTT; V: TRBV2; size: NA; J: TRBJ1-1; length: 13; D: TRBD1
CDR3: CASSDVGTGDNEQFF; DNA: TGTGCCAGCAGTGACGTCGGGACAGGGGACAATGAGCAGTTCTTC; V: TRBV25-1; size: NA; J: TRBJ2-1; length: 15; D: TRBD1
CDR3: CASSSSGTSGYEQYF; DNA: TGCGCCAGCAGCTCCTCCGGGACTAGCGGTTACGAGCAGTACTTC; V: TRBV5-1; size: NA; J: TRBJ2-7; length: 15; D: TRBD2
CDR3: CASSLVAGLGANVLTF; DNA: TGTGCCAGCAGCTTAGTAGCGGGGCTCGGGGCCAACGTCCTGACTTTC; V: TRBV7-9; size: NA; J: TRBJ2-6; length: 16; D: TRBD2
CDR3: CASRDRGSGELFF; DNA: TGTGCCAGTAGGGACAGGGGATCCGGGGAGCTGTTTTTT; V: TRBV19; size: NA; J: TRBJ2-2; length: 13; D: TRBD1
CDR3: CASSIAAGQPQHF; DNA: TGTGCCAGTAGTATAGCGGCGGGTCAGCCCCAGCATTTT; V: TRBV19; size: NA; J: TRBJ1-5; length: 13; D: NA
CDR3: CASSTPGTNQETQYF; DNA: TGTGCCAGCAGCACACCCGGGACCAACCAAGAGACCCAGTACTTC; V: TRBV3-1/TRBV3-2; size: NA; J: TRBJ2-5; length: 15; D: NA
CDR3: CASSPLAVRGQETQYF; DNA: TGTGCCAGCAGCCCCCTAGCCGTCCGGGGCCAAGAGACCCAGTACTTC; V: TRBV3-1/TRBV3-2; size: NA; J: TRBJ2-5; length: 16; D: NA
CDR3: CASSALGRAYEQYF; DNA: TGCGCCAGCAGTGCCCTTGGGAGGGCCTACGAGCAGTACTTC; V: TRBV10-2; size: NA; J: TRBJ2-7; length: 14; D: TRBD2
CDR3: CASSRNRQGGDTQYF; DNA: TGCGCCAGCAGCCGAAATCGACAGGGGGGCGATACGCAGTATTTT; V: TRBV5-1; size: NA; J: TRBJ2-3; length: 15; D: TRBD1
CDR3: CASSQDGKSNEKLFF; DNA: TGTGCCAGCAGCCAAGATGGGAAAAGTAATGAAAAACTGTTTTTT; V: TRBV3-1/TRBV3-2; size: NA; J: TRBJ1-4; length: 15; D: NA
CDR3: CASSPTNTEAFF; DNA: TGTGCCAGCAGCCCCACTAACACTGAAGCTTTCTTT; V: TRBV6-2/TRBV6-3; size: NA; J: TRBJ1-1; length: 12; D: NA
CDR3: CASGFTGAARSPETQYF; DNA: TGTGCTAGTGGTTTTACGGGGGCAGCGAGGTCTCCAGAGACCCAGTACTTC; V: TRBV12-5; size: NA; J: TRBJ2-5; length: 17; D: NA
CDR3: CASSAKAGGSYEQYF; DNA: TGTGCCAGCAGCGCTAAGGCGGGGGGGTCCTACGAGCAGTACTTC; V: TRBV6-5; size: NA; J: TRBJ2-7; length: 15; D: TRBD2
CDR3: CASSGQGPYNEQFF; DNA: TGTGCCAGTAGCGGACAGGGTCCCTACAATGAGCAGTTCTTC; V: TRBV19; size: NA; J: TRBJ2-1; length: 14; D: TRBD1
CDR3: CASSLVSSINQPQHF; DNA: TGTGCCAGCAGCTTGGTGAGCAGTATCAATCAGCCCCAGCATTTT; V: TRBV7-6; size: NA; J: TRBJ1-5; length: 15; D: NA
CDR3: CASSWDRGSEQYF; DNA: TGTGCCAGCAGTTGGGACAGGGGGTCCGAGCAGTACTTC; V: TRBV6-5; size: NA; J: TRBJ2-7; length: 13; D: TRBD1
CDR3: CASSLGRVLTDTQYF; DNA: TGTGCCAGCAGCTTAGGAAGAGTTCTCACAGATACGCAGTATTTT; V: TRBV7-2; size: NA; J: TRBJ2-3; length: 15; D: NA
CDR3: CASSRDTDFSGANVLTF; DNA: TGCGCCAGCAGCCGGGACACAGATTTCTCTGGGGCCAACGTCCTGACTTTC; V: TRBV5-1; size: once; J: TRBJ2-6; length: 17; D: NA
CDR3: CSANSWDRDAEAFF; DNA: TGCAGCGCCAACTCGTGGGACAGGGATGCTGAAGCTTTCTTT; V: TRBV29-1; size: NA; J: TRBJ1-1; length: 14; D: TRBD1
CDR3: CASSSRMGQYNEQFF; DNA: TGTGCCAGCAGCTCTCGAATGGGACAGTACAATGAGCAGTTCTTC; V: TRBV11-2; size: once; J: TRBJ2-1; length: 15; D: TRBD1
CDR3: CASRGTSGYEQYF; DNA: TGTGCCAGCAGGGGGACTAGCGGCTACGAGCAGTACTTC; V: TRBV6-5; size: NA; J: TRBJ2-7; length: 13; D: TRBD2
CDR3: CASSLLHRAEAFF; DNA: TGTGCCAGCAGTTTACTACACAGGGCTGAAGCTTTCTTT; V: TRBV28; size: NA; J: TRBJ1-1; length: 13; D: NA
CDR3: CASSPPGKEKLFF; DNA: TGTGCCAGCAGTCCTCCGGGAAAGGAGAAACTGTTTTTT; V: TRBV28; size: NA; J: TRBJ1-4; length: 13; D: NA
CDR3: CASSFENGYTF; DNA: TGTGCCAGCAGTTTCGAGAATGGCTACACCTTC; V: TRBV28; size: NA; J: TRBJ1-2; length: 11; D: NA
CDR3: CASSLTGNTQYF; DNA: TGTGCCAGCAGCTTGACAGGCAATACGCAGTATTTT; V: TRBV5-6; size: NA; J: TRBJ2-3; length: 12; D: NA
CDR3: CASSLEAGRLNSF; DNA: TGTGCCAGCAGCTTAGAGGCAGGGCGACTCAACTCCTTT; V: TRBV7-2; size: NA; J: TRBJ1-1; length: 13; D: NA
CDR3: CASSQDQGRFGYTF; DNA: TGCGCCAGCAGCCAAGATCAGGGGAGATTTGGCTACACCTTC; V: TRBV4-3; size: NA; J: TRBJ1-2; length: 14; D: NA
CDR3: CASSYAGMNTEAFF; DNA: TGTGCCAGCAGTTACGCAGGGATGAACACTGAAGCTTTCTTT; V: TRBV6-5; size: NA; J: TRBJ1-1; length: 14; D: NA
CDR3: CASSQGDEKLFF; DNA: TGTGCCAGCAGCCAAGGGGATGAAAAACTGTTTTTT; V: TRBV3-1/TRBV3-2; size: NA; J: TRBJ1-4; length: 12; D: NA
CDR3: CTSSLPSGRALTYEQYF; DNA: TGCACCAGCAGCCTCCCCAGTGGCAGGGCCCTAACCTACGAGCAGTACTTC; V: TRBV1; size: NA; J: TRBJ2-7; length: 17; D: NA
CDR3: CASSQTPAYGYTF; DNA: TGTGCCAGCAGCCAAACTCCAGCCTATGGCTACACCTTC; V: TRBV6-5; size: NA; J: TRBJ1-2; length: 13; D: NA
CDR3: CASGETGPRDSPLHF; DNA: TGTGCCAGCGGTGAGACCGGGCCCAGGGACTCACCCCTCCACTTT; V: TRBV28; size: NA; J: TRBJ1-6; length: 15; D: NA
CDR3: CASSPGTIPWGTDYTQYF; DNA: TGCGCCAGCAGCCCCGGGACCATCCCTTGGGGCACAGATTATACGCAGTATTTT; V: TRBV5-1; size: NA; J: TRBJ2-3; length: 18; D: NA
CDR3: CARSWGQIRANYGYTF; DNA: TGTGCCAGAAGCTGGGGCCAAATACGAGCTAACTATGGCTACACCTTC; V: TRBV7-5; size: NA; J: TRBJ1-2; length: 16; D: NA
CDR3: CASSEGGGRNYGYTF; DNA: TGTGCCAGCAGTGAAGGGGGGGGACGGAACTATGGCTACACCTTC; V: TRBV6-1; size: NA; J: TRBJ1-2; length: 15; D: NA
CDR3: CSVGDRVNSPLHF; DNA: TGCAGCGTTGGGGACAGGGTGAATTCACCCCTCCACTTT; V: TRBV29-1; size: once; J: TRBJ1-6; length: 13; D: TRBD1
CDR3: CASSQGVSGTDTQYF; DNA: TGCGCCAGCAGCCAAGGGGTAAGCGGCACAGATACGCAGTATTTT; V: TRBV4-3; size: once; J: TRBJ2-3; length: 15; D: NA
CDR3: CASSPGTAYGYTF; DNA: TGTGCCAGCAGCCCGGGGACAGCCTATGGCTACACCTTC; V: TRBV3-1/TRBV3-2; size: NA; J: TRBJ1-2; length: 13; D: TRBD1
CDR3: CASSPLGRHSYEQYF; DNA: TGTGCCAGCTCCCCCCTGGGCAGACATTCCTACGAGCAGTACTTC; V: TRBV18; size: few; J: TRBJ2-7; length: 15; D: NA
CDR3: CASSLGSGEKLFF; DNA: TGCGCCAGCAGCTTGGGGTCGGGTGAAAAACTGTTTTTT; V: TRBV5-1; size: NA; J: TRBJ1-4; length: 13; D: NA